The rows below give T cell receptor beta chains drawn from one sample of a study of cytomegalovirus exposure and HLA in healthy donors. The data were produced by immunoSEQ multiplex PCR, yet TCRdb's version contains in-frame clones alone and is incomplete. The repertoire has some 130,000 clones, around 83% of them found once; the top ten carry approximately 2.4%. Sequences were obtained from PBMCs. The source of these receptors is a man aged 50 or older in good health and CMV-seronegative. CDR3s include the opening cysteine and the closing phenylalanine or tryptophan. D genes are given only for firm matches. Expanded clones are given a class, and other clones once, few, many or no size at all.

>few|TRBV15|TRBJ1-5|TRBD1
CATSRDRGRDGNQPQHF
TGTGCCACCAGCCGGGACAGGGGGCGCGACGGCAATCAGCCCCAGCATTTT
>-|TRBV2|TRBJ2-6|-
CASSEASGANVLTF
TGTGCCAGCAGTGAGGCCTCTGGGGCCAACGTCCTGACTTTC
>-|TRBV11-3|TRBJ2-6|TRBD1
CASSTRDRVSGANVLTF
TGTGCCAGCAGCACCCGGGACAGAGTCTCTGGGGCCAACGTCCTGACTTTC
>-|TRBV6-5|TRBJ2-7|TRBD1
CASSYDRGYYEQYF
TGTGCCAGCAGTTACGACAGGGGCTACTACGAGCAGTACTTC
>-|TRBV29-1|TRBJ1-2|TRBD1
CSVSNPWTGGVDGYTF
TGCAGCGTTTCTAATCCATGGACAGGGGGAGTTGACGGCTACACCTTC
>-|TRBV9|TRBJ1-4|-
CASSGRTARNEKLFF
TGTGCCAGCAGCGGAAGGACAGCTCGGAATGAAAAACTGTTTTTT
>few|TRBV2|TRBJ2-1|TRBD2
CASSSVTSGGQFF
TGTGCCAGCAGCTCGGTGACTAGCGGGGGGCAGTTCTTC
>-|TRBV11-3|TRBJ2-3|TRBD2
CASSHTTSGGTSTDTQYF
TGTGCCAGCAGCCATACGACTAGCGGGGGTACTAGCACAGATACGCAGTATTTT
>few|TRBV19|TRBJ2-1|-
CASRTLGGRGNEQFF
TGTGCCAGTAGAACTCTCGGGGGGAGGGGGAATGAGCAGTTCTTC
>-|TRBV9|TRBJ1-1|-
CASSFSEATEAFF
TGTGCCAGCAGCTTTTCCGAGGCCACTGAAGCTTTCTTT
>-|TRBV5-1|TRBJ2-1|-
CASSASGDTYNEQFF
TGCGCCAGCAGCGCCAGCGGGGACACCTACAATGAGCAGTTCTTC
>few|TRBV7-9|TRBJ2-6|-
CASSGAGANVLTF
TGTGCCAGCAGCGGAGCTGGGGCCAACGTCCTGACTTTC
>-|TRBV27|TRBJ2-7|-
CASSPGPAYEQYF
TGTGCCAGCAGTCCAGGGCCAGCCTACGAGCAGTACTTC
>once|TRBV30|TRBJ2-7|TRBD2
CAWSPRTSGGPYRLYEQYF
TGTGCCTGGAGTCCCCGGACTAGCGGGGGGCCCTATCGATTATACGAGCAGTACTTC
>-|TRBV5-4|TRBJ2-3|-
CASSLAGLTDTQYF
TGTGCCAGCAGCTTGGCCGGACTCACAGATACGCAGTATTTT
>-|TRBV6-1|TRBJ1-5|TRBD1
CASSGTGTGGNQPQHF
TGTGCCAGCAGTGGAACCGGGACAGGGGGCAATCAGCCCCAGCATTTT
>once|TRBV6-1|TRBJ1-1|TRBD1
CATEPRTGGTEAFF
TGTGCCACCGAACCGCGGACAGGGGGCACTGAAGCTTTCTTT
>-|TRBV5-1|TRBJ1-2|TRBD1
CASREVGTGLGSYTF
TGCGCCAGCAGGGAAGTGGGGACAGGGCTCGGGAGCTACACCTTC
>-|TRBV4-1|TRBJ2-3|TRBD1
CASSQGFLRDRGPHTQYF
TGCGCCAGCAGCCAAGGTTTTTTGAGGGACAGGGGACCGCATACGCAGTATTTT
>-|TRBV27|TRBJ1-4|TRBD1
CASSSRTGDPATNEKLFF
TGTGCCAGCAGTTCTAGGACAGGGGACCCTGCAACTAATGAAAAACTGTTTTTT
>-|TRBV27|TRBJ2-1|-
CASSFSLSYNEQFF
TGTGCCAGCAGTTTTTCTCTCTCCTACAATGAGCAGTTCTTC
>-|TRBV5-1|TRBJ1-1|-
CASSLSRQNTEAFF
TGCGCCAGCAGCTTGTCGAGGCAGAACACTGAAGCTTTCTTT
>few|TRBV9|TRBJ2-7|-
CASTIPGSSYEQYF
TGTGCCAGCACCATCCCAGGCAGTTCCTACGAGCAGTACTTC
>once|TRBV10-2|TRBJ1-1|TRBD1
CASRLGQGNTEAFF
TGCGCCAGCAGACTAGGACAGGGAAACACTGAAGCTTTCTTT
>-|TRBV5-1|TRBJ1-2|TRBD1
CASSPTGEDGYTF
TGCGCCAGCAGCCCGACAGGGGAGGATGGCTACACCTTC
>-|TRBV2|TRBJ2-4|TRBD2
CASSAWGGNIQYF
TGTGCCAGCAGTGCATGGGGGGGGAACATTCAGTACTTC
>few|TRBV27|TRBJ1-5|TRBD1
CASRQGLSNQPQHF
TGTGCCAGCCGACAGGGGTTGAGCAATCAGCCCCAGCATTTT
>-|TRBV6-5|TRBJ1-2|-
CASSPRQNYGYTF
TGTGCCAGCAGTCCTAGACAGAACTATGGCTACACCTTC
>-|TRBV5-4|TRBJ2-4|TRBD1
CASSSAPGQGVDIQYF
TGTGCCAGCAGCTCCGCCCCGGGACAGGGAGTCGACATTCAGTACTTC
>-|TRBV14|TRBJ2-1|TRBD1
CASSPWTGRAEQFF
TGTGCCAGCAGCCCTTGGACAGGACGGGCTGAGCAGTTCTTC
>-|TRBV30|TRBJ2-7|TRBD2
CAWSASGRQYF
TGTGCCTGGAGTGCAAGCGGGAGGCAGTACTTC
>-|TRBV30|TRBJ2-7|TRBD2
CAWGIGLAGDFYEQYF
TGTGCCTGGGGGATCGGACTAGCGGGGGATTTCTACGAGCAGTACTTC
>-|TRBV27|TRBJ2-7|TRBD1
CASSFRGPSREQYF
TGTGCCAGCAGTTTCAGGGGGCCATCGAGGGAGCAGTACTTC
>-|TRBV28|TRBJ2-2|-
CASSMTGNTGELFF
TGTGCCAGCAGTATGACAGGGAACACCGGGGAGCTGTTTTTT
>-|TRBV5-4|TRBJ2-5|TRBD2
CASSPGGAEETQYF
TGTGCCAGCAGCCCCGGGGGGGCCGAAGAGACCCAGTACTTC
>few|TRBV5-4|TRBJ2-1|-
CASSLAWGDNEQFF
TGTGCCAGCAGCTTGGCCTGGGGGGACAATGAGCAGTTCTTC
>-|TRBV6-1|TRBJ2-7|-
CASSDVKEGREQYF
TGTGCCAGCAGTGATGTGAAGGAGGGTCGGGAGCAGTACTTC
>-|TRBV5-1|TRBJ2-5|-
CASSLATTAQETQYF
TGCGCCAGCAGCTTGGCCACGACAGCCCAAGAGACCCAGTACTTC
>-|TRBV5-1|TRBJ2-7|TRBD2
CASSWGLAGGSSYEQYF
TGCGCCAGCAGCTGGGGACTAGCGGGGGGAAGCTCCTACGAGCAGTACTTC
>-|TRBV5-4|TRBJ1-1|-
CASSGEGGRSEAFF
TGTGCCAGCAGCGGGGAGGGGGGCAGGTCTGAAGCTTTCTTT
>-|TRBV7-8|TRBJ2-5|-
CASSLLGSASHQETQYF
TGTGCCAGCAGCTTATTAGGATCGGCTAGCCATCAAGAGACCCAGTACTTC
>-|TRBV7-7|TRBJ2-7|-
CASSPGRASVHEQYF
TGTGCTAGCAGCCCCGGGAGAGCGAGCGTCCACGAGCAGTACTTC
>once|TRBV27|TRBJ1-2|-
CASRASGGGGYTF
TGTGCCAGCAGGGCTAGTGGGGGAGGTGGCTACACCTTC
>-|TRBV5-1|TRBJ2-2|-
CASSSNLNTGELFF
TGCGCCAGCAGCAGTAACTTGAACACCGGGGAGCTGTTTTTT